The 10 T cell receptor beta chains below come from one sample, sequenced in a study of blood T cells in healthy people across ages. Sample-barcoded 5' priming and a J-beta primer mix drove a second PCR of 7 to 11 cycles. From the 5' RACE reads, TCRdb called clonotypes with MiXCR, one entry per CDR3 protein. The table lists approximately 1.5 million distinct CDR3 sequences, 30% to 40% of them singletons. Sequenced sample: blood. Every receptor here comes from a woman in her thirties in good health.

This clonotype was seen only once. The genes are TRBV13 and TRBJ2-7; 7 nucleotides match TRBD1. Unmatched junction bases numbered 9, after V lost 5 bases and J lost 5 bases. Germline values: CDR1 PRHDT, CDR2 FYEKMQ (reference sequence). The CDR3 runs to 14 residues. CDR3 sequence: CASSPGTAPHEQYF. The CDR3 coding sequence is TGTGCCAGCAGCCCGGGGACAGCGCCCCACGAGCAGTACTTC.

In the case of this clonotype: The junction does not match germline at one end; this may be a read error. The rearrangement uses TRBV28 and TRBJ2-5; possible D gene TRBD2, 6 bases. CDR1 and CDR2 from the germline V gene are MDHEN and SYDVKM. CDR3 length equals 14 residues. The CDR3 sequence: CTSSETSPMETQYF. In nucleotides, the CDR3 is TGTACCAGCAGTGAGACTAGTCCGATGGAGACCCAGTACTTC.

The chain has TRBV24-1 and TRBJ1-5; possible D gene TRBD1, 6 bases. The CDR3 spans 19 residues. Trimming shortened V by 5 bases and J by 4 bases, and 26 bases separated the two germline ends. Germline-derived CDR1 and CDR2 are KGHDR and SFDVKD. In DNA form, the CDR3 reads TGTGCCACCAGTGGGGGGCCGGTTTGCCTCTCGGGGAGGAATCAGCCCCAGCATTTT. This encodes CATSGGPVCLSGRNQPQHF.

The chain links TRBV30 to TRBJ2-7; 7 bases agree with TRBD2. The V segment lost 3 bases and the J segment 4 bases; nucleotides outside the gene matches: 9. There are 14 residues in the CDR3. The germline CDR1 and CDR2 sequences are GTSNPN and SVGIG (reference sequence). For the CDR3, the DNA is TGTGCCTGGAGCCTCGGCGGGGGAAGGTACGAGCAGTACTTC. It specifies CAWSLGGGRYEQYF. Supplemented by reference TRBV30 and TRBJ2-7, the full variable domain reads SQTIHQWPATLVQPVGSPLSLECTVEGTSNPNLYWYRQAAGRGLQLLFYSVGIGQISSEVPQNLSASRPQDRQFILSSKKLLLSDSGFYLCAWSLGGGRYEQYFGPGTRLTVT.

The V call is TRBV4-1, the J call TRBJ1-1; TRBD1 is a possible D gene (5 bases). The V gene lost 4 bases and the J gene lost 2 bases, with 14 bases spanning the gap. CDR1 is MGHRA and CDR2 is YSYEKL in the germline V gene. This CDR3 spans 15 amino acids. This CDR3 is CASSLLGARNTEAFF. CDR3 nucleotides: TGCGCCAGCAGCCTTCTAGGGGCCAGAAACACTGAAGCTTTCTTT.

The chain couples TRBV4-1 to TRBJ1-2; D possibly corresponds to TRBD1 (5 bases). Germline CDR1 MGHRA, CDR2 YSYEKL. V was cut by 0 bases and J by 5 bases, with 16 bases left in between. The CDR3 loop spans 16 amino acids. The CDR3 loop reads CASSQDRLSQGYGYTF. Written as DNA, the CDR3 is TGCGCCAGCAGCCAAGATCGTCTATCCCAGGGATATGGCTACACCTTC.

This clonotype was counted between two and nine times. A much larger clone sits a single nucleotide away, making a read error possible. The V gene is TRBV20-1, the J gene TRBJ1-2; maybe TRBD1 (6 bases). This CDR3 region has 12 residues. Germline CDR1 DFQATT, CDR2 SNEGSKA (reference sequence). CDR3: CNAPGQTDGYTF. The CDR3, as DNA: TGCAATGCTCCCGGACAGACGGATGGCTACACCTTC.

The chain links TRBV30 to TRBJ2-3; the D is unclear. Germline values: CDR1 GTSNPN, CDR2 SVGIG (reference sequence). The length of the CDR3 is 12 residues. With 3 bases removed from V and 6 bases from J, the gap between germline ends came to 10 bases. The CDR3, as DNA: TGTGCCTGGAGATCCCAGCATGATACGCAGTATTTT. Its translation is CAWRSQHDTQYF.

The chain combines TRBV7-9 with TRBJ2-7, with D unresolved. Germline CDR1 is SEHNR and CDR2 is FQNEAQ (reference sequence). V gave up 4 bases and J gave up 3 bases, with 10 bases separating them. This CDR3 region has 13 residues. CDR3 amino acids: CASSSGEIYEQYF. CDR3 bases: TGTGCCAGCAGCTCGGGCGAGATCTACGAGCAGTACTTC.

This clonotype was found a few times. The V call is TRBV20-1, the J call TRBJ1-1; perhaps TRBD1 as D (5 bases). The CDR3 consists of 13 residues. Germline CDR1 and CDR2: DFQATT and SNEGSKA (reference sequence). V lost 3 bases, J lost 3 bases, and 11 bases lay in between. CDR3 DNA: TGCAGTGCTAGCGCAGGGAAGGACACTGAAGCTTTCTTT. This sequence encodes CSASAGKDTEAFF.